The source of this T cell receptor (beta chain) is a study of CD8+CD57+ T cells in acquired aplastic anemia. In the study overall: On average, sorted CD4+ and CD8+ cells gave approximately 3 ug of DNA. Study-level points and caveats: It was found that nearly 30 CD8+ CDR3 sequences were shared between patients and controls.

The template for TCR beta VDJ and CDR3 sequence profiling was genomic DNA. TCRdb reanalysed the reads using MiXCR and keeps one entry per CDR3 protein. The sample consists of approximately 99,000 distinct CDR3 sequences, around 53% of them appearing once. This CDR3 is 14 amino acids long. Trimming pared 3 bases from V and 1 base from J, leaving 10 bases between. Per germline, CDR1 SGHNT and CDR2 YYREEE (reference sequence). Of note for this clonotype: Its antigen is still unknown.

The specimen was sorted CD4+, CD8+, or CD8+CD57+ T cells (not recorded which) from PBMCs. V usage is TRBV5-4 and J usage is TRBJ2-5, with D uncertain. The receptor's source is a human donor in good health, serving as a control. The CDR3 spells CASSSDPVQETQYF. CDR3 DNA: TGTGCCAGCAGCTCCGACCCGGTCCAAGAGACCCAGTACTTC.